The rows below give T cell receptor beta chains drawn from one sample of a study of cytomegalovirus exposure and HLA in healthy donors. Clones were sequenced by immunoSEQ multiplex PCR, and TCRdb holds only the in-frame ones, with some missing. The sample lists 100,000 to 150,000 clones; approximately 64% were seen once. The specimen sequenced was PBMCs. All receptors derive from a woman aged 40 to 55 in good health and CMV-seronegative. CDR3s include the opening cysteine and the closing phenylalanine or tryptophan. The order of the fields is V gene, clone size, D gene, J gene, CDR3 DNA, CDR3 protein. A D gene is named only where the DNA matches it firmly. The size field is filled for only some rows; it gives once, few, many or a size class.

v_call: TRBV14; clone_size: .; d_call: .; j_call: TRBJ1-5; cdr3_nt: TGTGCCAGCAGCCTAGGGACACAGCCCCAGCATTTT; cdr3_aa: CASSLGTQPQHF
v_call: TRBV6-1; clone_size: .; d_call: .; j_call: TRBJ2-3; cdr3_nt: TGTGCCAGCAGTGCCAGACAGTTAGATACGCAGTATTTT; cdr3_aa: CASSARQLDTQYF
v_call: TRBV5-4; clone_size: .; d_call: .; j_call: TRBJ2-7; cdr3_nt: TGTGCCAGCAGCTTGGTTCAGGGGCTGTCCTACGAGCAGTACTTC; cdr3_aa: CASSLVQGLSYEQYF
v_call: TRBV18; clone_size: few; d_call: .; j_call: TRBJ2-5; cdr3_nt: TGTGCCAGCTCACCACTGGCCAACCAAGAGACCCAGTACTTC; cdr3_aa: CASSPLANQETQYF
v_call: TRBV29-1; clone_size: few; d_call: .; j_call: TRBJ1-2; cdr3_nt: TGCAGCGTCCCGGGGGTTTTTGGCTACACCTTC; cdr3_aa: CSVPGVFGYTF
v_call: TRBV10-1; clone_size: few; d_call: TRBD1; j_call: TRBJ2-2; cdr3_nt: TGCGCCAGCAGTGACTCAGGGGGCTACACCGGGGAGCTGTTTTTT; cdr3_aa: CASSDSGGYTGELFF
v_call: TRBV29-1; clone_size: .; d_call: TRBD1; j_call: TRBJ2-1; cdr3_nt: TGCAGCGTCCGCCCCAGGGGGAATGAGCAGTTCTTC; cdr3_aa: CSVRPRGNEQFF
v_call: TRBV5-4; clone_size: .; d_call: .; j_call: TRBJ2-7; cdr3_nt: TGTGCCAGCAGCGCAAAAGGGAGGTACGAGCAGTACTTC; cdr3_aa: CASSAKGRYEQYF
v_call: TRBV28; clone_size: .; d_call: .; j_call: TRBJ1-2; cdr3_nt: TGTGCCAGCAGTTTGCTAGACAGAACTAACTATGGCTACACCTTC; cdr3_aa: CASSLLDRTNYGYTF
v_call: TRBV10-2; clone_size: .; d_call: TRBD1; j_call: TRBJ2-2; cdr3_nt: TGCGCCAGCAGTGATTTCCTGGACAGGGGTACCGGGGAGCTGTTTTTT; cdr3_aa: CASSDFLDRGTGELFF
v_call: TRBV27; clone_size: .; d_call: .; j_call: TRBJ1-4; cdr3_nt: TGTGCCAGCAGTTCCCGAACAGGGGAAAAACTGTTTTTT; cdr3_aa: CASSSRTGEKLFF
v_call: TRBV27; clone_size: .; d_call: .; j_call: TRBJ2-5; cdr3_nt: TGTGCCAGCAGTTTAGGCACCACCAGTGGAGAGACCCAGTACTTC; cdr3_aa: CASSLGTTSGETQYF
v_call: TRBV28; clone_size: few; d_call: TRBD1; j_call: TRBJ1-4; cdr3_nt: TGTGCCAGCAGTTACCTAACAGGGGGGGGTGAAAAACTGTTTTTT; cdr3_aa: CASSYLTGGGEKLFF
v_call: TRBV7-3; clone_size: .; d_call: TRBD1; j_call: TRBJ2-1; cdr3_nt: TGTGCCAGCAGCCCGGGGACAGCCAACAATGAGCAGTTCTTC; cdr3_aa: CASSPGTANNEQFF
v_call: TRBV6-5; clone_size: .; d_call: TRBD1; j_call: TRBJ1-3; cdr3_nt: TGTGCCAGCAGTGCGGGACAGCACCGAAACACCATATATTTT; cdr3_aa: CASSAGQHRNTIYF
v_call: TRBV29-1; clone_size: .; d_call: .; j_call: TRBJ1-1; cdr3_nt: TGCAGCGTTGGGACAATCTCGGAAGCTTTCTTT; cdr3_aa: CSVGTISEAFF
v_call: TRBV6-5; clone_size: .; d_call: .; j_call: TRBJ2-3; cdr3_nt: TGTGCCAGCCGGAGGTATAGCGTCAGCACAGATACGCAGTATTTT; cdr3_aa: CASRRYSVSTDTQYF
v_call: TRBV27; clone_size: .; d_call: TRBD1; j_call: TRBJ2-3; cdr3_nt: TGTGCCAGCAGTTTGCGACAGGGCGACACAGATACGCAGTATTTT; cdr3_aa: CASSLRQGDTDTQYF
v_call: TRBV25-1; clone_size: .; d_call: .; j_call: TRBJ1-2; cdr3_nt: TGTGCCAGCAGTGAAGGGTCTTCGGTGGCAGGGAATGGCTACACCTTC; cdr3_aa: CASSEGSSVAGNGYTF
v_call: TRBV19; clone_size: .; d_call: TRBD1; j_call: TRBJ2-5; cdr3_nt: TGTGCCAGTACCCCGGACAGGGCAGTGGAGACCCAGTACTTC; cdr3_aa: CASTPDRAVETQYF
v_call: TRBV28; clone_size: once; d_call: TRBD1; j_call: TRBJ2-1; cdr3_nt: TGTGCCAGCAGTCCAGGGGGCGCGGGTTACAATGAGCAGTTCTTC; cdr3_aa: CASSPGGAGYNEQFF
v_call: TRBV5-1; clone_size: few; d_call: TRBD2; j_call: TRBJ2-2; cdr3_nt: TGCGCCAGCAGCTTGGGACTAGCGGGGGGGCCTGCCGGGGAGCTGTTTTTT; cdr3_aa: CASSLGLAGGPAGELFF
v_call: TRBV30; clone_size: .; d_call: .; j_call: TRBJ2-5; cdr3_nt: TGTGCCTGGAGCGGCGGGTACGGAGGAGAGACCCAGTACTTC; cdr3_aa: CAWSGGYGGETQYF